The 3 T cell receptor beta chains below all came from one sample that was sequenced in a study of graft-versus-host responses after intestinal transplantation. The data were produced by immunoSEQ multiplex PCR, yet TCRdb's version contains in-frame clones alone and is incomplete. The repertoire holds about 69,000 clones, with approximately 92% as singletons. Sequencing used bone marrow, obtained 700 to 850 days after intestinal transplantation. These receptors all stem from a human patient who received an intestinal transplant, so some T cells may come from the graft donor.

This clone has only a few counts. The rearrangement uses TRBV11-3 and TRBJ2-2, with 11 bases matching TRBD2. Germline V gene lookup returns CDR1 SGHNT and CDR2 YENEEA. The CDR3 has 17 amino acids. Trimming removed 1 base from V and 6 bases from J; junction bases left unmatched: 7. The CDR3 DNA reads TGTGCCAGCAGCTTAGCTAGCGGGGGGCCTCCGGCCGGGGAGCTGTTTTTT. Amino acids: CASSLASGGPPAGELFF.

This chain connects TRBV5-1 to TRBJ1-1; D is unresolved. The germline CDR1 and CDR2 sequences are SGHRS and YFSETQ. CDR3 size: 20 residues. V lost 0 bases, J lost 1 base, and 25 bases lay in between. The CDR3 spells CASSLAWIVSGRSRNTEAFF. CDR3 coding DNA: TGCGCCAGCAGCTTGGCGTGGATTGTCTCCGGCAGATCGAGGAACACTGAAGCTTTCTTT.

The CDR3 loop reads CASSVTSGENIQYF. The CDR3 DNA sequence: TGTGCCAGTAGTGTCACTAGCGGGGAGAACATTCAGTACTTC. The chain links TRBV19 to TRBJ2-4, with 10 bases fitting TRBD2. The CDR3 is 14 amino acids. Trimming at V came to 5 bases and at J to 7 bases, leaving 5 bases not matched to a gene. The germline gives CDR1 LNHDA, CDR2 SQIVND (reference sequence).